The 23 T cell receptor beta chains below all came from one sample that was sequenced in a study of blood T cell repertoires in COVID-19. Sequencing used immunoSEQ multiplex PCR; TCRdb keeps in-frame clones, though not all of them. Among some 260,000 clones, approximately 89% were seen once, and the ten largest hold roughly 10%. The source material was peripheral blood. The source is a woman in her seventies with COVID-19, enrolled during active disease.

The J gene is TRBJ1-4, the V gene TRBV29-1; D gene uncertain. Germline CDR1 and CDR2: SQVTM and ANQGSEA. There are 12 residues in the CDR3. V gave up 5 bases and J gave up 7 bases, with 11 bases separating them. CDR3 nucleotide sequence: TGCAGCGTTTCGTATGAGAGTGAAAAACTGTTTTTT. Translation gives CSVSYESEKLFF.

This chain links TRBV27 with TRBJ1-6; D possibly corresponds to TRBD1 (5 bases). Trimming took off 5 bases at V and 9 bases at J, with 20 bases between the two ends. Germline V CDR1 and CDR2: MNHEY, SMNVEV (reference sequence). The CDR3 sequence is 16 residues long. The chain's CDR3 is CASSPLSFAGGSPLHF. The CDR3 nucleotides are TGTGCCAGCAGTCCCCTCTCATTCGCGGGGGGTTCACCCCTCCACTTT.

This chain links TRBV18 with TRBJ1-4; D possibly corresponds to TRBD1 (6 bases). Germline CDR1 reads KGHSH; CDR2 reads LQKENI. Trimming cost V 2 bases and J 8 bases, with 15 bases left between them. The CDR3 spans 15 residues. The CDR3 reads CASSPGQTKEEKLFF. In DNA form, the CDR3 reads TGTGCCAGCTCACCAGGACAGACTAAGGAGGAAAAACTGTTTTTT.

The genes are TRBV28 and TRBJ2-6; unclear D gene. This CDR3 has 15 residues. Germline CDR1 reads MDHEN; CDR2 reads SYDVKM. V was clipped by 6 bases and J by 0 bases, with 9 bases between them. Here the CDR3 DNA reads TGTGCCAGCAGCACTTGGTACTCTGGGGCCAACGTCCTGACTTTC. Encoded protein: CASSTWYSGANVLTF.

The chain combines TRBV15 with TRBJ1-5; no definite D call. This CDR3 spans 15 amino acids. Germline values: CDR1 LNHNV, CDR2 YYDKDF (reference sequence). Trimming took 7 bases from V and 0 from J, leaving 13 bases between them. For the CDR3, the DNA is TGTGCCACCACCCCGGTCGGGAGTAGCAATCAGCCCCAGCATTTT. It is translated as CATTPVGSSNQPQHF. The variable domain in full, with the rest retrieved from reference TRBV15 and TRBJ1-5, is DAMVIQNPRYQVTQFGKPVTLSCSQTLNHNVMYWYQQKSSQAPKLLFHYYDKDFNNEADTPDNFQSRRPNTSFCFLDIRSPGLGDTAMYLCATTPVGSSNQPQHFGDGTRLSIL.

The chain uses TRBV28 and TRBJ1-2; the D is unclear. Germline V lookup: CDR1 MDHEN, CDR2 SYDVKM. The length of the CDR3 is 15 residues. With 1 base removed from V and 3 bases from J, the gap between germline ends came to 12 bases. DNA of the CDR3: TGTGCCAGCAGTTTATCATTCCGGGGTGACTATGGCTACACCTTC. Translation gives CASSLSFRGDYGYTF.

The CDR3 protein is CASSLDRGGTDTQYF. The CDR3 DNA reads TGCGCCAGCAGCTTGGATCGGGGTGGCACAGATACGCAGTATTTT. V and J are TRBV5-1 and TRBJ2-3, with D possibly matching TRBD2 (5 bases). The CDR3 covers 15 residues. In germline, CDR1 is SGHRS, CDR2 YFSETQ. V lost 0 bases and J 1 base, leaving 9 bases between the germline ends.

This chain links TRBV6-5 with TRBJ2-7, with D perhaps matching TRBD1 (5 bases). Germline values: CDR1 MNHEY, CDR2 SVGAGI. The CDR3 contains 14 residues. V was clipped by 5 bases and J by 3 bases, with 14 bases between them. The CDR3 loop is CASSPTTGRYEQYF. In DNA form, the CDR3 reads TGTGCCAGCAGTCCTACCACAGGTCGCTACGAGCAGTACTTC.

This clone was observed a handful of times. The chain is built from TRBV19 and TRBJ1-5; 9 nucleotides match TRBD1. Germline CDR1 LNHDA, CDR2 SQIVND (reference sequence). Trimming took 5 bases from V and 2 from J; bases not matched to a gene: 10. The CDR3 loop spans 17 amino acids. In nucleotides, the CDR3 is TGTGCCAGTAGTGCCCGGACAGGGGTCGATGGCAATCAGCCCCAGCATTTT. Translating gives CASSARTGVDGNQPQHF.

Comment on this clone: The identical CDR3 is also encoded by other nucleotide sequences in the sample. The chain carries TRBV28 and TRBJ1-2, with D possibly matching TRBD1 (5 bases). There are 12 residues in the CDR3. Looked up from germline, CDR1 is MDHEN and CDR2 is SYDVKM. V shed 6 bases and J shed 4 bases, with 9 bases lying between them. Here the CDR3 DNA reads TGTGCCAGCAGCCTAGACAGCTATGGCTACACCTTC. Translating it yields CASSLDSYGYTF.

CDR3 region: CASSFQFASGETQYF. The CDR3 DNA reads as TGTGCCAGCAGCTTCCAGTTCGCGTCGGGAGAGACCCAGTACTTC. The chain employs TRBV11-1 and TRBJ2-5; no definite D call. V lost 3 bases, J lost 4 bases, and 15 bases lay in between. CDR3 size: 15 residues. CDR1 and CDR2 (germline): SGHAT, FQDESV (reference sequence).

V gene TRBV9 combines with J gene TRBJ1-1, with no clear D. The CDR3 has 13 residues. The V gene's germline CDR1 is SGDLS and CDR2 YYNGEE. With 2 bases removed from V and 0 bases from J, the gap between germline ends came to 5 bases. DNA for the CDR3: TGTGCCAGCAGCGTTACAGTGAACACTGAAGCTTTCTTT. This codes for CASSVTVNTEAFF.

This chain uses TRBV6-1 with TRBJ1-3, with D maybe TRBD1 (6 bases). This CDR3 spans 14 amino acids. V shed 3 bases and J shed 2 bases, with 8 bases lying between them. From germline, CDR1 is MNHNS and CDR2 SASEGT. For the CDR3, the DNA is TGTGCCAGCAGTGATCGACAGGCTGGAAACACCATATATTTT. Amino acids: CASSDRQAGNTIYF.

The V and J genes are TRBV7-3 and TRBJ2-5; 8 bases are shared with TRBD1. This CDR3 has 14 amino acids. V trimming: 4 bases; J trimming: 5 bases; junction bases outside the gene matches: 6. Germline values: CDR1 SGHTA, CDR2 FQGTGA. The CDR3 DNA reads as TGTGCCAGCAGCTCCGACAGGGGCGCTGAGACCCAGTACTTC. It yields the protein CASSSDRGAETQYF.

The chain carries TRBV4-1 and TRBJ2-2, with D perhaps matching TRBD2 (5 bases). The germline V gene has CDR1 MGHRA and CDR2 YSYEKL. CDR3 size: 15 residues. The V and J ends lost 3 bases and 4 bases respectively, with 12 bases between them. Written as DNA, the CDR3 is TGCGCCAGCAGCCACCCACTAGGGCCCACCGGGGAGCTGTTTTTT. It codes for CASSHPLGPTGELFF.

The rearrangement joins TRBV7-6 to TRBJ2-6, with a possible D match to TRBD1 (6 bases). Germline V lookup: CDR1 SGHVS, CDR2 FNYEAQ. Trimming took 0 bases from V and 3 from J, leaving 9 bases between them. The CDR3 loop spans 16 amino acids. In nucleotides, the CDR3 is TGTGCCAGCAGCTTAGCCCAGGGGTATGGGGCCAACGTCCTGACTTTC. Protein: CASSLAQGYGANVLTF.

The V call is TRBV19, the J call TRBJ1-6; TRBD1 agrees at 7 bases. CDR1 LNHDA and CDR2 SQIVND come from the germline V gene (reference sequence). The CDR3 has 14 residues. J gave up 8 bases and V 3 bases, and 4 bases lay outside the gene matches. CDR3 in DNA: TGTGCCAGTAGTATGGACAGGATGGATTCACCCCTCCACTTT. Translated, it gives CASSMDRMDSPLHF.

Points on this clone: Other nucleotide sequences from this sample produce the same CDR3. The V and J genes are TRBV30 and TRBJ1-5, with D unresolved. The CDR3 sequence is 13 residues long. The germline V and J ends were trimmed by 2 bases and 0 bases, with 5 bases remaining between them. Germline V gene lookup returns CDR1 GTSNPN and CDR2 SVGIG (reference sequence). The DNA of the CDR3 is TGTGCCTGGAGTCCCAATAGCAATCAGCCCCAGCATTTT. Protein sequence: CAWSPNSNQPQHF.

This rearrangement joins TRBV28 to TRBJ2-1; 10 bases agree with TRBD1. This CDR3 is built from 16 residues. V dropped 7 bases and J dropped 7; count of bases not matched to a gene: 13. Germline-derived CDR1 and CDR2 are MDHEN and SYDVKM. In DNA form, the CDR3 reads TGTGCCAGCACCCGAATATCTGGACAGGGGGGGAATGAGCAGTTCTTC. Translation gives CASTRISGQGGNEQFF.

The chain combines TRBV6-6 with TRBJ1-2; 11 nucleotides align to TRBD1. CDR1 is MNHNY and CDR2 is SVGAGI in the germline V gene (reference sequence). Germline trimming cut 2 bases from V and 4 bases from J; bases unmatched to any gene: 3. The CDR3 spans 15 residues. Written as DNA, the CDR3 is TGTGCCAGCAGTTACGGGACAGGGGGTTTCTATGGCTACACCTTC. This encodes CASSYGTGGFYGYTF.

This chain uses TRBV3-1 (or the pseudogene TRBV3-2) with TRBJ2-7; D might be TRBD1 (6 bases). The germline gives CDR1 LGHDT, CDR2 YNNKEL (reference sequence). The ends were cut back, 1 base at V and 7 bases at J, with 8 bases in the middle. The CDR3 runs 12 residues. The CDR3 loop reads CASSQAGVEQYF. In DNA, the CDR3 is TGTGCCAGCAGCCAAGCAGGGGTGGAGCAGTACTTC.

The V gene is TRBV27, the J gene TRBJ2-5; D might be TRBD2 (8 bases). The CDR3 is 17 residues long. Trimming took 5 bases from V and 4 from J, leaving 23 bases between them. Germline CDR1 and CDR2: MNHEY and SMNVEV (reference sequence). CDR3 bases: TGTGCCAGCAGTCCCAGACAGGGCGGGAGGTTCGGAGAGACCCAGTACTTC. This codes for CASSPRQGGRFGETQYF.

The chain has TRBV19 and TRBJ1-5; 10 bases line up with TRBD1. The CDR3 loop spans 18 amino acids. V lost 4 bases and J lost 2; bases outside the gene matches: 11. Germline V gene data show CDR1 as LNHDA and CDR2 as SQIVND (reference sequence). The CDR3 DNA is TGTGCCAGTAGTACAACCGGGACAGGGGTAAACCGCAATCAGCCCCAGCATTTT. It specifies CASSTTGTGVNRNQPQHF.